What follows is one T cell receptor (beta chain) and its context. The antigen remains undetermined. Recipients boosted at about 4 weeks or about 12 weeks are pooled. Germline V gene data show CDR1 as SNHLY and CDR2 as FYNNEI. V was clipped by 2 bases and J by 1 base, with 8 bases between them. CDR3 size: 15 residues. Method: immunoSEQ multiplex PCR; TCRdb's copy keeps in-frame clones and lacks some. The sample records some 170,000 clones, 92% being singletons. This record comes from a study of T cell responses to AZD1222 COVID-19 vaccine. Study outcomes and limitations: Baseline seropositivity occurred in only a handful of AZD1222 recipients. There were repertoire samples only from the period after the peak T cell response.

The input for sequencing was peripheral blood, taken 28 days after the second AZD1222 dose. The origin of this receptor is an adult who received the AZD1222 COVID-19 vaccine. The rearrangement uses TRBV2 and TRBJ2-2, with D hard to call. CDR3 sequence reads: CASSETGMNTGELFF. The CDR3, as DNA: TGTGCCAGCAGTGAAACCGGCATGAACACCGGGGAGCTGTTTTTT.